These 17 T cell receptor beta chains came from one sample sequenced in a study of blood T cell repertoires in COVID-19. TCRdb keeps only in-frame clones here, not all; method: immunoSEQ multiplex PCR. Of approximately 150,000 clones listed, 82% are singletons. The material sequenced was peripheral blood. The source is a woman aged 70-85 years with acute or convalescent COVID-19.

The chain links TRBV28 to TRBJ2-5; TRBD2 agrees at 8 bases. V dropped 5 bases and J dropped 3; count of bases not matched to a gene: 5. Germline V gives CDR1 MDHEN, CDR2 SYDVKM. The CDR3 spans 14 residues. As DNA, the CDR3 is TGTGCCAGCAGTCTTCCACTAGCGGAAGAGACCCAGTACTTC. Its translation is CASSLPLAEETQYF.

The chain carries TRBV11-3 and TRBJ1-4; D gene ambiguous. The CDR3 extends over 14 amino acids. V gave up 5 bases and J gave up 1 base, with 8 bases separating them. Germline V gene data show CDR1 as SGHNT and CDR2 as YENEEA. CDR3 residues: CASSHGETNEKLFF. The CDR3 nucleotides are TGTGCCAGCAGCCATGGAGAAACTAATGAAAAACTGTTTTTT.

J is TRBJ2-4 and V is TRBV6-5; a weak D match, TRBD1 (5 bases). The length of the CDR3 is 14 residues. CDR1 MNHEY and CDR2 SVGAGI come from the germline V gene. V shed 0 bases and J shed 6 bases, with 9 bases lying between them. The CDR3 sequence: CASSYSRTPNIQYF. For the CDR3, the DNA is TGTGCCAGCAGTTACTCGAGGACACCAAACATTCAGTACTTC.

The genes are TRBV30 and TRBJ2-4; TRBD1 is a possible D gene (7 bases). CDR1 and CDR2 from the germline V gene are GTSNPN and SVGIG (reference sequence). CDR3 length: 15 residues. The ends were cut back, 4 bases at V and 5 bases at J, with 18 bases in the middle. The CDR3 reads CAWIENRGLQNIQYF. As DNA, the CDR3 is TGTGCCTGGATAGAAAACAGGGGACTTCAAAACATTCAGTACTTC.

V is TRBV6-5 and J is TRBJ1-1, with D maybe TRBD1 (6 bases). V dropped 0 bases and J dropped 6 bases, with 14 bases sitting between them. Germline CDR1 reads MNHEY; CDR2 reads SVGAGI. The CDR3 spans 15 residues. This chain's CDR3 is CASSYSEGGDSEAFF. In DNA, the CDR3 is TGTGCCAGCAGTTACTCGGAGGGGGGGGATTCTGAAGCTTTCTTT.

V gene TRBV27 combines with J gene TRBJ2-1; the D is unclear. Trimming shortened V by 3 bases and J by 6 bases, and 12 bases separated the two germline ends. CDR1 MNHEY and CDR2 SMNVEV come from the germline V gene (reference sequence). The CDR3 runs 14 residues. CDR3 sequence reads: CASSFLVSLNEQFF. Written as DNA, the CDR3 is TGTGCCAGCAGTTTTTTAGTCTCCCTCAATGAGCAGTTCTTC.

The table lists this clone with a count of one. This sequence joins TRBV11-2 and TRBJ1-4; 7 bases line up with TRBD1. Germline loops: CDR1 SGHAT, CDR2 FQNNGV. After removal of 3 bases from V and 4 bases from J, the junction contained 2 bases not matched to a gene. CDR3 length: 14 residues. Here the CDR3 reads CASSLGQNNEKLFF. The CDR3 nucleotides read TGTGCCAGCAGCTTGGGACAGAATAATGAAAAACTGTTTTTT.

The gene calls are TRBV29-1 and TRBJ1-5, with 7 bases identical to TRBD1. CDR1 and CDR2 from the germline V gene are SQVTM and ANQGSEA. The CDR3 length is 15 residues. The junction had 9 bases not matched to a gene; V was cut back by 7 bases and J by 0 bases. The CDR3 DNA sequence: TGCAGCGCGAGGACAGGCTTGTATAGCAATCAGCCCCAGCATTTT. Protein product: CSARTGLYSNQPQHF.

The CDR3: CASSQGSGRQPQHF. CDR3 DNA: TGTGCCAGCAGCCAAGGATCGGGGAGGCAGCCCCAGCATTTT. The chain carries TRBV3-1 (or the pseudogene TRBV3-2) and TRBJ1-5, with no clear D. Deletions cut 1 base from V and 7 bases from J, with 11 bases between. The CDR3 sequence is 14 residues long. CDR1 and CDR2 from the germline V gene are LGHDT and YNNKEL (reference sequence).

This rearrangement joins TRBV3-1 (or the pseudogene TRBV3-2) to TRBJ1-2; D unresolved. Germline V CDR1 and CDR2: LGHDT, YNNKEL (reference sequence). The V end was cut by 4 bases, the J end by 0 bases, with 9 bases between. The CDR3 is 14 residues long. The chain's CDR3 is CASSRIATNYGYTF. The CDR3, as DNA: TGTGCCAGCAGCCGAATTGCTACTAACTATGGCTACACCTTC.

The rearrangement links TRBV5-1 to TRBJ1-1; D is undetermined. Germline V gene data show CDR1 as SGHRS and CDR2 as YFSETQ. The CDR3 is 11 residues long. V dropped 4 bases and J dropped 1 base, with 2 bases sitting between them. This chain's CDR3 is CASSQNTEAFF. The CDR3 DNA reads TGCGCCAGCAGCCAGAACACTGAAGCTTTCTTT.

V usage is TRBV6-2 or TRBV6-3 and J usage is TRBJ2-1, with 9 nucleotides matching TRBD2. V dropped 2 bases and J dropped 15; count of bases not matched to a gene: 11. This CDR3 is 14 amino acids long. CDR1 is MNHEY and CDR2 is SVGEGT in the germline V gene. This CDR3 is CASSYASGRSSRFF. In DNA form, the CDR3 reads TGTGCCAGCAGTTACGCCAGCGGGAGGTCGTCGAGGTTCTTC.

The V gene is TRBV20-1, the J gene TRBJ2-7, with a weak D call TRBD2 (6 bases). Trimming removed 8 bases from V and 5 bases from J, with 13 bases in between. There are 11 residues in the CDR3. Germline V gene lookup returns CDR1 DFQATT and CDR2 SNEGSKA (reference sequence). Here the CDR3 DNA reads TGCAGTCCCTTCCCGGGAGACGAGCAGTACTTC. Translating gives CSPFPGDEQYF.

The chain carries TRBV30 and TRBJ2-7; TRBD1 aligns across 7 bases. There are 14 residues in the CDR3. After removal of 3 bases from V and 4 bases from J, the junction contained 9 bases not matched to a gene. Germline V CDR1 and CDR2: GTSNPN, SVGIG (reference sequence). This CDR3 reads CAWRAGGRGYEQYF. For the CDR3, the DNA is TGTGCCTGGAGAGCAGGGGGTAGGGGGTACGAGCAGTACTTC.

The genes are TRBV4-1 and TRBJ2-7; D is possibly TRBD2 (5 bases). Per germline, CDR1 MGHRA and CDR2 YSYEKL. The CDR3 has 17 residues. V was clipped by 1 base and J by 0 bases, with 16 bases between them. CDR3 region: CASSQVSVLGSSYEQYF. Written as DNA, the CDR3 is TGCGCCAGCAGCCAAGTTAGTGTCTTGGGGAGCTCCTACGAGCAGTACTTC.

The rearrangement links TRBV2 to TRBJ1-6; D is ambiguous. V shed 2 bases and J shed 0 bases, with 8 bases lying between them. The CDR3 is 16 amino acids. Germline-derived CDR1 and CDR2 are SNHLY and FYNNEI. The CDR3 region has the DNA TGTGCCAGCAGTGAATCCGGGAGCTCCTATAATTCACCCCTCCACTTT. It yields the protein CASSESGSSYNSPLHF. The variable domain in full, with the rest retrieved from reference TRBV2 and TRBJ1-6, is EPEVTQTPSHQVTQMGQEVILRCVPISNHLYFYWYRQILGQKVEFLVSFYNNEISEKSEIFDDQFSVERPDGSNFTLKIRSTKLEDSAMYFCASSESGSSYNSPLHFGNGTRLTVT.

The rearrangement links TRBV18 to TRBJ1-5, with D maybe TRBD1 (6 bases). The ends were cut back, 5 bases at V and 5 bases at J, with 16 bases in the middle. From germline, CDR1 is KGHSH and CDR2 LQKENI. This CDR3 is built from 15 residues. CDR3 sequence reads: CASSEQGSLYQPQHF. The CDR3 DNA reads TGTGCCAGCTCAGAACAGGGAAGCCTTTATCAGCCCCAGCATTTT. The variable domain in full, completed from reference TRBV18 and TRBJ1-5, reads NAGVMQNPRHLVRRRGQEARLRCSPMKGHSHVYWYRQLPEEGLKFMVYLQKENIIDESGMPKERFSAEFPKEGPSILRIQQVVRGDSAAYFCASSEQGSLYQPQHFGDGTRLSIL.